This TCR beta chain came from a study of blood T cell repertoires in COVID-19. Study as a whole: The samples span acute and convalescent COVID-19 from the United States, Italy and Spain.

The data were produced by immunoSEQ multiplex PCR, yet TCRdb's version contains in-frame clones alone and is incomplete. This sample carries some 150,000 clones, under 85% of them seen once, and the ten largest clones take roughly 1.6%. This clone was found a few times. There are 14 residues in the CDR3. From germline, CDR1 is LNHDA and CDR2 SQIVND (reference sequence). V lost 2 bases to trimming and J lost 3 bases, with 8 bases between them. The chain is built from TRBV19 and TRBJ1-5; no clear D. The source of this sequence is a human donor in a cohort sampled during active COVID-19. The sequenced material came from peripheral blood. The CDR3 loop is CASSIQENNQPQHF. CDR3 DNA sequence: TGTGCCAGTAGTATACAGGAAAACAATCAGCCCCAGCATTTT. Full variable domain (missing parts from reference TRBV19 and TRBJ1-5): DGGITQSPKYLFRKEGQNVTLSCEQNLNHDAMYWYRQDPGQGLRLIYYSQIVNDFQKGDIAEGYSVSREKKESFPLTVTSAQKNPTAFYLCASSIQENNQPQHFGDGTRLSIL.